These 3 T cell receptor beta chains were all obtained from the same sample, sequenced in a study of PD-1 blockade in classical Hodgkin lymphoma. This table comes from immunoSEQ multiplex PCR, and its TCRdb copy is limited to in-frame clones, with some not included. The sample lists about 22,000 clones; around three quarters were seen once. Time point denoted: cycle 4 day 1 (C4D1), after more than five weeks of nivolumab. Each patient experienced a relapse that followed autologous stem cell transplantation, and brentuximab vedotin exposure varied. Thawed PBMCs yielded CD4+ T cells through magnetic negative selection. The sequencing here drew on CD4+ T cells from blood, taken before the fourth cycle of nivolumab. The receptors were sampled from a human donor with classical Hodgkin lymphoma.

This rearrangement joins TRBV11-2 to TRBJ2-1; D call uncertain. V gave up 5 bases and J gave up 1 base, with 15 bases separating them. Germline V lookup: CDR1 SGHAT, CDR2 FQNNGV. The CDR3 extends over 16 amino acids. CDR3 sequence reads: CASSRFRDPSYNEQFF. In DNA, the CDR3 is TGTGCCAGCAGCCGCTTCAGAGACCCTTCCTACAATGAGCAGTTCTTC. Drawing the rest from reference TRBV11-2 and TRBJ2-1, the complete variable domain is EAGVAQSPRYKIIEKRQSVAFWCNPISGHATLYWYQQILGQGPKLLIQFQNNGVVDDSQLPKDRFSAERLKGVDSTLKIQPAKLEDSAVYLCASSRFRDPSYNEQFFGPGTRLTVL.

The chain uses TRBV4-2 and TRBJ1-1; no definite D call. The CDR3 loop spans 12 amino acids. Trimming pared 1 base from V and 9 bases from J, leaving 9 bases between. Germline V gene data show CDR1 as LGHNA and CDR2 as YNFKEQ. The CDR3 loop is CASSQGPVQAFF. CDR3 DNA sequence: TGTGCCAGCAGCCAAGGACCAGTTCAAGCTTTCTTT.

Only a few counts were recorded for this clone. CDR3 in amino acids: CASSLKDNRSNSPLHF. CDR3 DNA: TGTGCCAGCAGCTTGAAAGACAACCGGTCTAATTCACCCCTCCACTTT. The chain links TRBV7-2 to TRBJ1-6; no clear D gene. Per germline, CDR1 SGHTA and CDR2 FQGNSA. Between the trimmed V and J ends, which lost 3 bases and 6 bases, there was a span of 15 bases. The CDR3 consists of 16 residues.